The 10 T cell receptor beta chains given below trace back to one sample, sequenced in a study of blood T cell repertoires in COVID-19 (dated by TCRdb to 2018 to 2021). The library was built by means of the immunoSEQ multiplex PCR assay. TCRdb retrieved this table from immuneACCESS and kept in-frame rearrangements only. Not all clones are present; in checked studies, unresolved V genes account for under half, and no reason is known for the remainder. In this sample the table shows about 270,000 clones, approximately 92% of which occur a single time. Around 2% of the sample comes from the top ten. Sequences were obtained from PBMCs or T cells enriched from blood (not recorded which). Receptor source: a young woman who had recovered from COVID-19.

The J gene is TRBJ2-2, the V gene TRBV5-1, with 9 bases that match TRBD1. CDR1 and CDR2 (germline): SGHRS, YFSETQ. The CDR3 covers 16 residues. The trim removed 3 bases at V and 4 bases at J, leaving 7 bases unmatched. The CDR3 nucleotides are TGCGCCAGCAGCTACACCGGGACAGGGATCACCGGGGAGCTGTTTTTT. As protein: CASSYTGTGITGELFF.

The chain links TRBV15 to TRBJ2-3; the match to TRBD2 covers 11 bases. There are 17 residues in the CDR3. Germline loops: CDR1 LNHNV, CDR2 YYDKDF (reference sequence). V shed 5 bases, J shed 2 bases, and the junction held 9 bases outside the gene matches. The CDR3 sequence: CATSRLTSGVVTDTQYF. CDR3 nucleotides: TGTGCCACCAGCCGCCTGACTAGCGGGGTCGTCACAGATACGCAGTATTTT.

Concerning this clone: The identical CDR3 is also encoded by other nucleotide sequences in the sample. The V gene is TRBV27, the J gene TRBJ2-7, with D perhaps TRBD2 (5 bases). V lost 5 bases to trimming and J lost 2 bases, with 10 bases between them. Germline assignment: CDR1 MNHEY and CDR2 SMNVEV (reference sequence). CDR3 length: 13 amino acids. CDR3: CASSGGLPYEQYF. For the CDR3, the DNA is TGTGCCAGCAGTGGCGGACTTCCCTACGAGCAGTACTTC.

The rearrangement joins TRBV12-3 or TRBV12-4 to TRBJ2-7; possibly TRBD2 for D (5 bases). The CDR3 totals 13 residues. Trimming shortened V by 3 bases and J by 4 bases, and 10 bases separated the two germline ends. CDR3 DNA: TGTGCCAGCAGTTTCCGCTCGGGATACGAGCAGTACTTC. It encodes CASSFRSGYEQYF.

The DNA for the CDR3 is TGCGCCAGCAGCCCCCAGGACAGGGCTGAAGCTTTCTTT. Its protein product is CASSPQDRAEAFF. The chain combines TRBV5-1 with TRBJ1-1; TRBD1 matches at 8 bases. CDR3 length: 13 residues. V dropped 4 bases and J dropped 6; count of bases not matched to a gene: 5. Germline V lookup: CDR1 SGHRS, CDR2 YFSETQ.

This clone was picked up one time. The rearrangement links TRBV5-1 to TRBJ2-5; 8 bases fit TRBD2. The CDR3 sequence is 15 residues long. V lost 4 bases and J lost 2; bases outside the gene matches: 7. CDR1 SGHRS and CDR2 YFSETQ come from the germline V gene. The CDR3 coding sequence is TGCGCCAGCAGCCCGCTACCGGGGGGGCAAGAGACCCAGTACTTC. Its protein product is CASSPLPGGQETQYF. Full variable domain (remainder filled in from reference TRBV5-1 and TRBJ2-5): KAGVTQTPRYLIKTRGQQVTLSCSPISGHRSVSWYQQTPGQGLQFLFEYFSETQRNKGNFPGRFSGRQFSNSRSEMNVSTLELGDSALYLCASSPLPGGQETQYFGPGTRLLVL.

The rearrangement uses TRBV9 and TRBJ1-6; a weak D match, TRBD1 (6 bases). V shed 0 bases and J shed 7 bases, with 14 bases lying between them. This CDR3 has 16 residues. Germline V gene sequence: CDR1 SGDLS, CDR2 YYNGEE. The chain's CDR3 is CASSVDGGRTNSPLHF. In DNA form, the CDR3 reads TGTGCCAGCAGCGTAGATGGGGGCCGTACGAATTCACCCCTCCACTTT.

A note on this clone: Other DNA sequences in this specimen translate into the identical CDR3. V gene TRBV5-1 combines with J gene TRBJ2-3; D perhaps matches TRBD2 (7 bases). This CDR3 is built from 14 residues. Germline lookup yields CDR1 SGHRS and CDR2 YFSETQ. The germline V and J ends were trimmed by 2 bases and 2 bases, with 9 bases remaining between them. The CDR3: CASSFGGLTDTQYF. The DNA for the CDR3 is TGCGCCAGCAGCTTCGGGGGGCTCACAGATACGCAGTATTTT.

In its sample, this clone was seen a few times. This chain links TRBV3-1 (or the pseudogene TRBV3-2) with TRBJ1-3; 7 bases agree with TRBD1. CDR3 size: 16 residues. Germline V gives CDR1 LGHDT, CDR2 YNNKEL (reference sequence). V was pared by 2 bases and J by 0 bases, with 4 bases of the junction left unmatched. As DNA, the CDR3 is TGTGCCAGCAGCCAATCACGGGACAGCTCTGGAAACACCATATATTTT. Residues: CASSQSRDSSGNTIYF.

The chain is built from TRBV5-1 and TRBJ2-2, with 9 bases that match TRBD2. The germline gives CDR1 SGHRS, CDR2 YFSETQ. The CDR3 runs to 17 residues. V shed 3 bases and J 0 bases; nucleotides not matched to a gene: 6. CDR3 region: CASSSHSGGTNTGELFF. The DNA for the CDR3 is TGCGCCAGCAGCTCCCATAGCGGGGGAACGAACACCGGGGAGCTGTTTTTT.